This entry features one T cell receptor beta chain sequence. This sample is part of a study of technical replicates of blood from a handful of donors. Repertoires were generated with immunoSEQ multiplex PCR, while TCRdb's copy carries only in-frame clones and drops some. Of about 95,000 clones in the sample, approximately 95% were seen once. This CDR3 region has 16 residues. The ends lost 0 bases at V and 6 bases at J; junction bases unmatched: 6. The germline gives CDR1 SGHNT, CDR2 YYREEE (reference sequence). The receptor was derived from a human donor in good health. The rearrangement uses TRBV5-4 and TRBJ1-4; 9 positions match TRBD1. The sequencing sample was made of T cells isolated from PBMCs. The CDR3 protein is CASSLGGGQGDEKLFF. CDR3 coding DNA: TGTGCCAGCAGCTTGGGAGGGGGACAGGGAGATGAAAAACTGTTTTTT.